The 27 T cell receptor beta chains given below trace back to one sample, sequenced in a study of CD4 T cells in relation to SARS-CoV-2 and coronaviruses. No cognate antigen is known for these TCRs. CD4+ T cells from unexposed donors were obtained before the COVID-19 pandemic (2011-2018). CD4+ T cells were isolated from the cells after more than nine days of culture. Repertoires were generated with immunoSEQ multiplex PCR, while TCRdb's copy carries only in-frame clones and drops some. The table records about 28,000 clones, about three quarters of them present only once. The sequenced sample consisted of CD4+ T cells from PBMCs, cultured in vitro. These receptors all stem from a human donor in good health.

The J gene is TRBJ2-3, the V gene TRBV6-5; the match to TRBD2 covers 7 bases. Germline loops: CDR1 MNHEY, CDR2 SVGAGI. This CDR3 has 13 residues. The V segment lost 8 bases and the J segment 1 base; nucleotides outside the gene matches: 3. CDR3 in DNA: TGTGCCAGCTTCCTAGCGGGCACAGATACGCAGTATTTT. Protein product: CASFLAGTDTQYF.

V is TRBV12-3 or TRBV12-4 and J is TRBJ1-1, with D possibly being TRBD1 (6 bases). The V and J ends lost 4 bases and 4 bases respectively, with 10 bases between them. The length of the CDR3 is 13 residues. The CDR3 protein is CASSSGEGTEAFF. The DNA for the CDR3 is TGTGCCAGCAGTTCAGGGGAGGGCACTGAAGCTTTCTTT.

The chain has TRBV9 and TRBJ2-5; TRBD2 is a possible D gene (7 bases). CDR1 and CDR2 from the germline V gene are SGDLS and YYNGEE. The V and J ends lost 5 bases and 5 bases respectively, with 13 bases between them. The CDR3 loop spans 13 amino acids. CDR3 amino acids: CASSFGGPETQYF. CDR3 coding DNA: TGTGCCAGCAGTTTCGGGGGGCCGGAGACCCAGTACTTC.

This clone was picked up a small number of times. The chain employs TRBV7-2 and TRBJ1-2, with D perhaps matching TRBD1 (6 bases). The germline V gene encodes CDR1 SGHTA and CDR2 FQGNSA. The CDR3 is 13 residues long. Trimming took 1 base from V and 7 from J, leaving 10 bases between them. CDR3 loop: CASSLGQEGGYTF. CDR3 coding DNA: TGTGCCAGCAGCTTAGGACAGGAAGGTGGCTACACCTTC.

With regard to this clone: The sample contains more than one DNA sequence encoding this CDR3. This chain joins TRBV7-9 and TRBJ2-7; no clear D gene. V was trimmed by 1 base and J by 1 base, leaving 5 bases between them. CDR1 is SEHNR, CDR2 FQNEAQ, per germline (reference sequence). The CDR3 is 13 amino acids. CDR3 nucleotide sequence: TGTGCCAGCAGCTTAGTATGGTCCTACGAGCAGTACTTC. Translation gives CASSLVWSYEQYF.

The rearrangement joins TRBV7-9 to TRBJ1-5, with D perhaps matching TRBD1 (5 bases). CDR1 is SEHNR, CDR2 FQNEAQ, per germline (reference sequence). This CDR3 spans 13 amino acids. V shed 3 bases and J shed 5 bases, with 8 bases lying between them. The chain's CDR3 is CASSFGTHQPQHF. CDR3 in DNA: TGTGCCAGCAGCTTTGGGACCCATCAGCCCCAGCATTTT. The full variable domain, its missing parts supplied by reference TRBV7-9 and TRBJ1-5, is DTGVSQNPRHKITKRGQNVTFRCDPISEHNRLYWYRQTLGQGPEFLTYFQNEAQLEKSRLLSDRFSAERPKGSFSTLEIQRTEQGDSAMYLCASSFGTHQPQHFGDGTRLSIL.

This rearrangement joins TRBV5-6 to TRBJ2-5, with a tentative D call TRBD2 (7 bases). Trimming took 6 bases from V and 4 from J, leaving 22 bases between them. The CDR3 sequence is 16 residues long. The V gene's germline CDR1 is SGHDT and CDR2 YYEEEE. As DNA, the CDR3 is TGTGCCAGCACCGAGATGGGGGGGGCAGGTCGAGAGACCCAGTACTTC. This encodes CASTEMGGAGRETQYF.

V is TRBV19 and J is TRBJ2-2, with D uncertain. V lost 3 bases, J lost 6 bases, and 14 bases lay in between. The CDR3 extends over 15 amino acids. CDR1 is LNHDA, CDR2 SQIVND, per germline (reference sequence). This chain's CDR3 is CASSIYFRGAGELFF. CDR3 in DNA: TGTGCCAGTAGTATCTATTTTAGAGGAGCCGGGGAGCTGTTTTTT.

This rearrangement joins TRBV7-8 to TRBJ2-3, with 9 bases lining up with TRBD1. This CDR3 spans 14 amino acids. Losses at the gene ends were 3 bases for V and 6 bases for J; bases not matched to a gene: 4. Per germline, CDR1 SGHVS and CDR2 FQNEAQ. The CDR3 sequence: CASSFPDRGDTQYF. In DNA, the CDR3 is TGTGCCAGCAGCTTCCCTGACAGGGGGGATACGCAGTATTTT.

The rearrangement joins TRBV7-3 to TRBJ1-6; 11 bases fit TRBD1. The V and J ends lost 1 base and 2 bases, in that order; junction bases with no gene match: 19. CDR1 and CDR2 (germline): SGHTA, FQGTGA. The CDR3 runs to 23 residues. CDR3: CASSLRLGPGQGVLSPYNSPLHF. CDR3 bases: TGTGCCAGCAGCTTAAGGCTGGGCCCGGGACAGGGGGTCCTGAGCCCCTATAATTCACCCCTCCACTTT.

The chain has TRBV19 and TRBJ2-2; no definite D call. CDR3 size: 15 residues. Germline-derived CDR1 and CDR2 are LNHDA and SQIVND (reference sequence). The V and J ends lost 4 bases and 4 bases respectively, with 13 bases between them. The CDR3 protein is CASSTLWGGTGELFF. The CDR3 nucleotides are TGTGCCAGTAGTACCCTGTGGGGTGGCACCGGGGAGCTGTTTTTT.

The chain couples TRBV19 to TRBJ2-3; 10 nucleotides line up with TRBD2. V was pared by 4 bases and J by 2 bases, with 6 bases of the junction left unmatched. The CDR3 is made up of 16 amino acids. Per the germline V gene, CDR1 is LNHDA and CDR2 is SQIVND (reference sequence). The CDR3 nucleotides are TGTGCCAGTAGTACCTTAGCGGGGGGCCACACAGATACGCAGTATTTT. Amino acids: CASSTLAGGHTDTQYF.

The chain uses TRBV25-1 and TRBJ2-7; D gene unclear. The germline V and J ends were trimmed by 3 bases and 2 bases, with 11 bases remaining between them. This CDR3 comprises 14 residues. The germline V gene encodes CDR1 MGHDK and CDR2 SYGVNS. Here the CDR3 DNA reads TGTGCCAGCAGTGATCCTAGGTTTACCTACGAGCAGTACTTC. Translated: CASSDPRFTYEQYF.

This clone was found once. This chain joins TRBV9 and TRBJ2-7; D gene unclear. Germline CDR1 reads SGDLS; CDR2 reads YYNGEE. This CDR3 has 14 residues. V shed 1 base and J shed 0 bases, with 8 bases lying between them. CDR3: CASSVYGDSYEQYF. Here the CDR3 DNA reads TGTGCCAGCAGCGTATACGGCGACTCCTACGAGCAGTACTTC.

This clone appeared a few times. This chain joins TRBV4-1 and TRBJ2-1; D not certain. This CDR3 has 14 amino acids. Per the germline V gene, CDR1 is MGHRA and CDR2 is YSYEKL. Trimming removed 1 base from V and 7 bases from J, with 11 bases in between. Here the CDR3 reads CASSQVSRRNEQFF. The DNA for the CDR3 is TGCGCCAGCAGCCAAGTCTCGCGCCGGAATGAGCAGTTCTTC.

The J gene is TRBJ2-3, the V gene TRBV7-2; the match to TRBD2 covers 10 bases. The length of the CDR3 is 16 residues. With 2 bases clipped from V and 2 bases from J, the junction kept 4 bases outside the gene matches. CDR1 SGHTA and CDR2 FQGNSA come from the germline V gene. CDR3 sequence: CASSLTSGINTDTQYF. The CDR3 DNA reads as TGTGCCAGCAGCTTAACTAGCGGGATAAACACAGATACGCAGTATTTT.

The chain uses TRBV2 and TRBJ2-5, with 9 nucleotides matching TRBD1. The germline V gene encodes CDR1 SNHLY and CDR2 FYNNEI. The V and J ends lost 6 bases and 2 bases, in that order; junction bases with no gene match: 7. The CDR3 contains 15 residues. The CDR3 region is CASRTDRGGQETQYF. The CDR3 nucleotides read TGTGCCAGCAGGACGGACAGGGGAGGACAAGAGACCCAGTACTTC.

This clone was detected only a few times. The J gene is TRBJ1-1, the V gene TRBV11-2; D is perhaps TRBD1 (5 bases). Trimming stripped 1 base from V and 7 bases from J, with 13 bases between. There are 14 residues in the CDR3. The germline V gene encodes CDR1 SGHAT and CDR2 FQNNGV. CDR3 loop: CASSLVDTRGEAFF. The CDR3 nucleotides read TGTGCCAGCAGCTTAGTAGACACGAGGGGTGAAGCTTTCTTT. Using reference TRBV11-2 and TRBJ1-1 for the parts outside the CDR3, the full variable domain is EAGVAQSPRYKIIEKRQSVAFWCNPISGHATLYWYQQILGQGPKLLIQFQNNGVVDDSQLPKDRFSAERLKGVDSTLKIQPAKLEDSAVYLCASSLVDTRGEAFFGQGTRLTVV.

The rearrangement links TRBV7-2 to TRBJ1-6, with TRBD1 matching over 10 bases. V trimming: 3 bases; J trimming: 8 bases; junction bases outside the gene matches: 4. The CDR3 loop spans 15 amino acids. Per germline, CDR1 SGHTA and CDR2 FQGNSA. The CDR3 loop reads CASSLRTGGYSPLHF. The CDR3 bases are TGTGCCAGCAGCTTGAGGACAGGGGGTTATTCACCCCTCCACTTT.

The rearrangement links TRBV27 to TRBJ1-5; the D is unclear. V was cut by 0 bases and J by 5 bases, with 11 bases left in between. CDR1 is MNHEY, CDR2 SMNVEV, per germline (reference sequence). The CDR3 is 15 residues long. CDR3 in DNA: TGTGCCAGCAGTTTATCGGGCGGCGGTTATCAGCCCCAGCATTTT. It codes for CASSLSGGGYQPQHF.

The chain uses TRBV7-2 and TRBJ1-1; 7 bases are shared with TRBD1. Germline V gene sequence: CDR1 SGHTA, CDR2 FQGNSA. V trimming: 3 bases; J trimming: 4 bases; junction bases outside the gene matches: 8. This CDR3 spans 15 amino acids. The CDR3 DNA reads TGTGCCAGCAGCTTCTTTTCTCCAGGGGGCACTGAAGCTTTCTTT. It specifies CASSFFSPGGTEAFF. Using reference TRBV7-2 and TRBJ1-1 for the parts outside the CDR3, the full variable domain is GAGVSQSPSNKVTEKGKDVELRCDPISGHTALYWYRQSLGQGLEFLIYFQGNSAPDKSGLPSDRFSAERTGGSVSTLTIQRTQQEDSAVYLCASSFFSPGGTEAFFGQGTRLTVV.

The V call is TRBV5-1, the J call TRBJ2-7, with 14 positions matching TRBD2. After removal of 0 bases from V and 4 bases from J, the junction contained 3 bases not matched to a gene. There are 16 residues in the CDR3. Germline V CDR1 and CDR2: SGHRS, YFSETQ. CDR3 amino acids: CASSLGGTSGGYEQYF. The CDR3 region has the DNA TGCGCCAGCAGCTTGGGGGGGACTAGCGGGGGATACGAGCAGTACTTC.

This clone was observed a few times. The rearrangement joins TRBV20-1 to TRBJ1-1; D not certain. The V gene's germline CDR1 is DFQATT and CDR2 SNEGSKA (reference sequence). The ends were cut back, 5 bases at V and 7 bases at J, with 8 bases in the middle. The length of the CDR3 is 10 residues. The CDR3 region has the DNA TGCAGTGCTGGCGACGGTGAAGCTTTCTTT. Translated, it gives CSAGDGEAFF.

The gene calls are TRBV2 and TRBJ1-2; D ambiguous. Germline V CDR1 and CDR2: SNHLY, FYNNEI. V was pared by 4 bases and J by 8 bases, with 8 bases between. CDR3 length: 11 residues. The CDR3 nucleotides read TGTGCCAGCAGTGCCTTTAGGGGCTACACCTTC. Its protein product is CASSAFRGYTF.

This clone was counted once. The CDR3, as DNA: TGTGCCAGCAGCCCACGGGCTCAGGCAGGGGGAGATACGCAGTATTTT. Translating gives CASSPRAQAGGDTQYF. The chain uses TRBV5-4 and TRBJ2-3; 7 nucleotides agree with TRBD1. V shed 4 bases, J shed 5 bases, and the junction held 13 bases outside the gene matches. Germline V gives CDR1 SGHNT, CDR2 YYREEE (reference sequence). This CDR3 has 16 residues.

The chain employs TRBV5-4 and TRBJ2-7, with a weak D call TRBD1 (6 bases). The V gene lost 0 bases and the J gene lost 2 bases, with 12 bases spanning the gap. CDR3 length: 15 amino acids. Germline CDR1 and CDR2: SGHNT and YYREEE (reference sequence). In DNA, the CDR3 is TGTGCCAGCAGCTTGGGGGACAACCGTCCCTACGAGCAGTACTTC. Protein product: CASSLGDNRPYEQYF.

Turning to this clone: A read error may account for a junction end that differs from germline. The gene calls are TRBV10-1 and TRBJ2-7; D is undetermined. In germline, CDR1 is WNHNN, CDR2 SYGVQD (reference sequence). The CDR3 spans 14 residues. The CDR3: CASSEGYQDLERYF. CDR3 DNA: TGCGCCAGCAGTGAAGGCTACCAGGACCTCGAGCGGTACTTC.